These 20 T cell receptor beta chains were all obtained from the same sample, sequenced in a study of blood T cell repertoires in COVID-19. Measured with immunoSEQ multiplex PCR; TCRdb has only the in-frame clones, and not every one. The table has 300,000 to 450,000 clones, around 87% seen once; the top ten hold 2.3%. The sequenced sample was peripheral blood. Receptors originate from a woman aged 60-75 years with COVID-19, enrolled during active disease.

This sequence joins TRBV5-1 and TRBJ1-6, with TRBD1 matching over 7 bases. After removal of 4 bases from V and 7 bases from J, the junction contained 11 bases not matched to a gene. The germline V gene encodes CDR1 SGHRS and CDR2 YFSETQ. CDR3 length: 16 residues. In nucleotides, the CDR3 is TGCGCCAGCAGCCCGATCCTACAGGGGCCAAATTCACCCCTCCACTTT. Translated: CASSPILQGPNSPLHF.

This clone was observed once. The chain recombines TRBV5-5 with TRBJ1-4, with TRBD1 as a possible D gene (6 bases). The germline CDR1 and CDR2 sequences are SGHKS and YYEKEE (reference sequence). The V and J ends lost 5 bases and 0 bases respectively, with 14 bases between them. This CDR3 has 16 amino acids. The CDR3 protein is CASSRTVGATNEKLFF. The CDR3 bases are TGTGCCAGCAGTAGGACAGTTGGGGCAACTAATGAAAAACTGTTTTTT.

This clone was detected once. The genes are TRBV28 and TRBJ2-5; 10 bases map to TRBD1. Germline-derived CDR1 and CDR2 are MDHEN and SYDVKM. V trimming: 6 bases; J trimming: 10 bases; junction bases outside the gene matches: 8. CDR3 length equals 13 residues. The CDR3 reads CASSLGQGTFQYF. CDR3 nucleotides: TGTGCCAGCAGCCTGGGACAGGGGACCTTCCAGTACTTC.

V and J are TRBV9 and TRBJ2-7; 12 bases align to TRBD2. Looked up from germline, CDR1 is SGDLS and CDR2 is YYNGEE. This CDR3 has 16 residues. V lost 3 bases, J lost 3 bases, and 7 bases stayed unmatched. CDR3 nucleotides: TGTGCCAGCAGCGCACGACTAGCGGGGGCCCTCTACGAGCAGTACTTC. Its translation is CASSARLAGALYEQYF.

The rearrangement joins TRBV28 to TRBJ2-2; a weak D match, TRBD2 (5 bases). This CDR3 comprises 13 residues. Germline values: CDR1 MDHEN, CDR2 SYDVKM. V was trimmed by 8 bases and J by 0 bases, leaving 7 bases between them. This CDR3 is CASRGSNTGELFF. The DNA for the CDR3 is TGTGCCAGCCGCGGGTCGAACACCGGGGAGCTGTTTTTT.

This chain links TRBV18 with TRBJ1-1; unclear D gene. Between the trimmed V and J ends, which lost 6 bases and 1 base, there was a span of 15 bases. The CDR3 is 15 residues long. Germline V gene data show CDR1 as KGHSH and CDR2 as LQKENI. DNA of the CDR3: TGTGCCAGCTCGCTCTTTAGCCCCCAGAACACTGAAGCTTTCTTT. Protein sequence: CASSLFSPQNTEAFF.

This clone occurred a few times. The rearrangement uses TRBV5-1 and TRBJ1-1; 9 bases line up with TRBD1. V gave up 7 bases and J gave up 6 bases; unmatched junction bases: 7. The germline gives CDR1 SGHRS, CDR2 YFSETQ. This CDR3 region has 13 residues. The CDR3 protein is CASGTGGFAEAFF. The CDR3, as DNA: TGCGCCAGCGGCACAGGGGGCTTCGCTGAAGCTTTCTTT.

This chain uses TRBV4-1 with TRBJ1-6, with 7 bases identical to TRBD1. The V gene's germline CDR1 is MGHRA and CDR2 YSYEKL. This CDR3 has 16 residues. After removal of 3 bases from V and 5 bases from J, the junction contained 7 bases not matched to a gene. As DNA, the CDR3 is TGCGCCAGCAGCCACCGACAGGGTAGTGATAATTCACCCCTCCACTTT. Its translation is CASSHRQGSDNSPLHF.

The chain joins TRBV5-1 to TRBJ1-1, with 8 nucleotides matching TRBD1. The junction had 6 bases not matched to a gene; V was cut back by 4 bases and J by 10 bases. CDR3 length equals 12 residues. Germline V gene data show CDR1 as SGHRS and CDR2 as YFSETQ. In nucleotides, the CDR3 is TGCGCCAGCAGCCTCGGACAGGGATTAGCTTTCTTT. Translation gives CASSLGQGLAFF.

The chain combines TRBV5-4 with TRBJ2-1; TRBD2 agrees at 9 bases. The CDR3 totals 16 residues. Germline lookup yields CDR1 SGHNT and CDR2 YYREEE (reference sequence). Trimming cost V 4 bases and J 3 bases; bases outside gene matches: 8. In DNA form, the CDR3 reads TGTGCCAGCAGCCCCCATGGCGGGGGGGTCTACAATGAGCAGTTCTTC. It encodes CASSPHGGGVYNEQFF. The full variable domain, its missing parts supplied by reference TRBV5-4 and TRBJ2-1, is ETGVTQSPTHLIKTRGQQVTLRCSSQSGHNTVSWYQQALGQGPQFIFQYYREEENGRGNFPPRFSGLQFPNYSSELNVNALELDDSALYLCASSPHGGGVYNEQFFGPGTRLTVL.

This clone was found once. V gene TRBV7-9 combines with J gene TRBJ1-4; a possible D gene is TRBD1 (6 bases). In germline, CDR1 is SEHNR, CDR2 FQNEAQ (reference sequence). V was clipped by 1 base and J by 2 bases, with 11 bases between them. The CDR3 is 16 amino acids. CDR3 sequence reads: CASSLGQGMTNEKLFF. The DNA for the CDR3 is TGTGCCAGCAGCTTAGGCCAGGGGATGACTAATGAAAAACTGTTTTTT.

This rearrangement joins TRBV18 to TRBJ2-1, with D unresolved. The germline V gene has CDR1 KGHSH and CDR2 LQKENI. The V end was cut by 2 bases, the J end by 8 bases, with 4 bases between. The CDR3 is made up of 11 amino acids. CDR3 amino acids: CASSPRDEQFF. The CDR3 nucleotides are TGTGCCAGCTCACCAAGAGATGAGCAGTTCTTC. The full variable domain, completed using reference TRBV18 and TRBJ2-1, is NAGVMQNPRHLVRRRGQEARLRCSPMKGHSHVYWYRQLPEEGLKFMVYLQKENIIDESGMPKERFSAEFPKEGPSILRIQQVVRGDSAAYFCASSPRDEQFFGPGTRLTVL.

The chain recombines TRBV7-6 with TRBJ2-7, with D perhaps matching TRBD1 (6 bases). V gave up 1 base and J gave up 0 bases, with 10 bases separating them. This CDR3 spans 15 amino acids. Germline CDR1 is SGHVS and CDR2 is FNYEAQ. This chain's CDR3 is CASSLGRRGSYEQYF. In DNA form, the CDR3 reads TGTGCCAGCAGCTTAGGTCGCAGGGGCTCCTACGAGCAGTACTTC.

Of note for this clone: This sample also contains other DNA sequences that code for the same CDR3. The V gene is TRBV18, the J gene TRBJ1-6; 9 bases align to TRBD1. The germline CDR1 and CDR2 sequences are KGHSH and LQKENI. The ends lost 3 bases at V and 7 bases at J; junction bases unmatched: 4. The length of the CDR3 is 15 residues. The CDR3 DNA reads TGTGCCAGCTCACCTCTGGACAGGGGAAATTCACCCCTCCACTTT. Translated: CASSPLDRGNSPLHF.

The rearrangement joins TRBV14 to TRBJ1-1; the D is unclear. Trimming removed 4 bases from V and 0 bases from J, with 6 bases in between. The CDR3 has 13 amino acids. In germline, CDR1 is SGHDN, CDR2 FVKESK. The CDR3 loop is CASSPVLNTEAFF. The DNA for the CDR3 is TGTGCCAGCAGCCCGGTTCTGAACACTGAAGCTTTCTTT.

The J gene is TRBJ1-3, the V gene TRBV11-2; no clear D. Germline lookup yields CDR1 SGHAT and CDR2 FQNNGV. Between the trimmed V and J ends, which lost 1 base and 0 bases, there was a span of 7 bases. This CDR3 spans 15 amino acids. The CDR3, as DNA: TGTGCCAGCAGCTTAGTTCCCCACTCTGGAAACACCATATATTTT. Its translation: CASSLVPHSGNTIYF.

The gene calls are TRBV11-2 and TRBJ2-7; 10 nucleotides agree with TRBD2. Germline CDR1 reads SGHAT; CDR2 reads FQNNGV. This CDR3 is 15 amino acids long. V shed 5 bases, J shed 7 bases, and the junction held 11 bases outside the gene matches. The DNA for the CDR3 is TGTGCCAGCAGCCAGCAGCGGGGGGGCCCAAAAGAGCAGTACTTC. It encodes CASSQQRGGPKEQYF.

In this sample, this clone turned up once. In DNA, the CDR3 is TGTGCCATCAGAGCCTTATACAGCTCTGGAAACACCATATATTTT. This gives the protein CAIRALYSSGNTIYF. J is TRBJ1-3 and V is TRBV10-3, with D unresolved. V was trimmed by 6 bases and J by 0 bases, leaving 12 bases between them. Germline V CDR1 and CDR2: ENHRY, SYGVKD. There are 15 residues in the CDR3.

The J gene is TRBJ1-2, the V gene TRBV6-6; a possible D gene is TRBD1 (6 bases). Trimming took 5 bases from V and 5 from J, leaving 18 bases between them. Germline CDR1 and CDR2: MNHNY and SVGAGI (reference sequence). The CDR3 spans 15 residues. The CDR3 DNA reads TGTGCCAGCAGTGCTCCTTTAACAGGGTTTTATGGCTACACCTTC. It translates to CASSAPLTGFYGYTF.

The CDR3 is CSVLTGETQYF. The DNA for the CDR3 is TGCAGTGTTCTTACAGGGGAGACCCAGTACTTC. This chain joins TRBV20-1 and TRBJ2-5, with a possible D match to TRBD1 (6 bases). The CDR3 runs 11 residues. V lost 7 bases and J 5 bases, leaving 11 bases between the germline ends. CDR1 is DFQATT and CDR2 is SNEGSKA in the germline V gene (reference sequence).